This TCR beta chain comes out of a study of blood T cell repertoires in COVID-19 (dated by TCRdb to about 2020). Turning to the overall study: Collaborator samples came from the United States, Italy and Spain and covered acute and convalescent phases of COVID-19. The material from the prospective study consisted of cDNA or gDNA derived from T cells, B-cell-depleted T cells, or PBMCs. The dataset comprised deeply sampled blood TCRbeta repertoires from subjects exposed to, actively infected with, or recovered from COVID-19. The repertoires were released in a freely available public database meant as a resource for research on the immune response to SARS-CoV-2. Samples were obtained from the ongoing ImmuneRACE study (first 160 participants) and from 1,200 or so subjects provided by 6 global collaborators. Sample metadata almost always included a de-identified subject ID, COVID-19 status, age in years and sex. Where available, HLA class I and class II types were taken from metadata supplied by the sample provider and were not determined by assay-based typing. Here is what the overall study found, with its caveats: The amount of clinical and demographic metadata varied by source and participant and was provided uncurated.

TCRbeta CDR3 regions were amplified from genomic DNA by means of the immunoSEQ Assay, a bias-controlled multiplex PCR. From the authors' description of their analysis: Nucleated cell counts per sample were estimated from amplification of reference gene primers within the assay. Sequence reads were collapsed and filtered to measure the absolute abundance of every unique TCRbeta CDR3 rearrangement. For each sample, productive Simpson clonality was calculated by taking the square root of Simpson's diversity index across productive rearrangements. The clones in this table, taken by TCRdb from immuneACCESS, are in-frame only. Not every clone is retained; where verified, under half of the shortfall comes from an unresolved V gene, and the cause of the rest is unknown. D and trimming come from the DNA, and the V and J calls and clone size come from that table. Across this sample there are 130,000 to 150,000 clones, with about 90% seen only once. The leading ten clones occupy about 1.7% of the sample.

The CDR3 holds 17 amino acids from the cysteine to the phenylalanine. Just the 51-base CDR3 DNA is kept, in frame starting at base 1. Based on the germline V gene, the CDR1 and CDR2 sequences are MRHNA and SNTAGT. V is cut back by 2 bases and J by 3 bases, with 7 bases in the junction unmatched. Regarding this clone: The specificity of this receptor is unknown. Per-base quality was not reported, and no clone a single base away is much larger than it.

Each collaborating institution followed its own protocols to collect whole blood in K2EDTA tubes. For TCRbeta analysis, collaborators shipped samples as frozen whole blood, isolated PBMCs, or DNA extracted from either of those sample types. The sequence is built from TRBV6-4 and TRBJ2-5; TRBD2 aligns with 12 central bases. The receptor was derived from a woman in her fifties or sixties with acute or convalescent COVID-19. Source material: peripheral blood. Read as DNA, the sequence is TGTGCCAGCAGTGACAGTGGTCCTAGCGGGGGGGAAGAGACCCAGTACTTC. It translates as CASSDSGPSGGEETQYF.